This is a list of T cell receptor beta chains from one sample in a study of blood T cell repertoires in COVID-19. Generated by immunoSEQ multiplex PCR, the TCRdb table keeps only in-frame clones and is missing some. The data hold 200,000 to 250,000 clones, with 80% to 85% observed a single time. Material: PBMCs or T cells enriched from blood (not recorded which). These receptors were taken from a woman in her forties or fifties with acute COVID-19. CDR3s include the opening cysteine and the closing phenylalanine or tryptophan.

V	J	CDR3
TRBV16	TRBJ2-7	CASSQRSSYEQYF
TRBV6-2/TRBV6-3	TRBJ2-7	CASSYGQVGSYEQYF
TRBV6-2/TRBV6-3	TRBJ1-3	CASIPWGDRTGNTIYF
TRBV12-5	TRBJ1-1	CASGKTGGGTEAFF
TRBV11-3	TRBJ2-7	CASSSKLTEQYF
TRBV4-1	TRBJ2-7	CASSLPSDRLGSYEQYF
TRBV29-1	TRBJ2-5	CSVAPRRTSGSDQETQYF
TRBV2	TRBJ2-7	CASRKTSGSVYEQYF
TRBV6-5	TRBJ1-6	CASSYSSAGRNSPLHF
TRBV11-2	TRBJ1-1	CASSLSTNTEAFF
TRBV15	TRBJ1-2	CATSTDRVYGYTF
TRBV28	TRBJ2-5	CASSSRTSPGETQYF
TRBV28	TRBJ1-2	CASGIPGQGYGYTF
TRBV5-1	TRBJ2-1	CASSLGGGGSGEQFF
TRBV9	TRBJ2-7	CASSVEEGNSYEQYF
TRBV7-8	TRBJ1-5	CASSQGQGAGQPQHF
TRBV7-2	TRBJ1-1	CASSLTVNTEAFF
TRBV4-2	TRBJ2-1	CASSHRGRSGSSYNEQFF
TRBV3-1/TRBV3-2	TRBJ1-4	CASSQGGLHGREKLFF
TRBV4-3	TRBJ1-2	CASSQDRENRGYGYTF
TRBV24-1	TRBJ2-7	CATSVAGTGTYEQYF
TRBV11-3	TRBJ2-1	CASSSDKDSRTYNEQFF
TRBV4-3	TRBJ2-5	CASSQDPQGLQETQYF
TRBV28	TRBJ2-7	CASTPASGRVHEQYF
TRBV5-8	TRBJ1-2	CASSFQDRAGYTF
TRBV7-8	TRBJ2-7	CASTDRATPFRVISYEQYF
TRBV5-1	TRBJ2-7	CASSASRDRSYEQYF
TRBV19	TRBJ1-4	CASSTGTGNEKLFF
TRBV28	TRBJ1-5	CASSLGGLSNQPQHF
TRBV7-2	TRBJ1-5	CASSGQGSWSNQPQHF
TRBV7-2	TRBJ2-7	CASSRTGFEQYF
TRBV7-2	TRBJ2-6	CASSLSVAGLSGANVLTF
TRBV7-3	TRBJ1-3	CASSLGPSGNTIYF
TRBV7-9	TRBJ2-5	CASSTGTSGTETQYF
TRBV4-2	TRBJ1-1	CASSPSPRSGDRGRRNTEAFF
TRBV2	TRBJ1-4	CASSVRGGTTNEKLFF
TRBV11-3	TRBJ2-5	CASSALQGVSTQYF
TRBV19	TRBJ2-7	CASSSPSGGATEQYF
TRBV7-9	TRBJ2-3	CASSPPGLTYTDTQYF
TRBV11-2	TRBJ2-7	CASSLDGTSSYEQYF
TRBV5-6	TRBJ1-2	CASSLGQGFILGRYTF
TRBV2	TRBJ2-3	CASSVMGSGDTQYF
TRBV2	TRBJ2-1	CASSALSGDSYNEQFF